This TCR beta chain was sequenced in a study of early T cells in non-severe SARS-CoV-2 infection. Turning to the study itself: Sequencing targeted bulk RNA from unsorted whole blood, leaving chains unpaired.

Attached unique molecular identifiers marked individual cDNA molecules. TCRdb processed the 5' RACE reads anew with MiXCR; each CDR3 protein has one entry. Here the sample spans 80,000 to 95,000 distinct CDR3 sequences, approximately 15% being singletons. This clonotype was counted many times. What it binds is unknown. Findings and limits, study-wide: Clonotype matching in VDJdb favored anti-spike CD8 responses and did not capture private and CD4 specificities.

CDR1 is KGHSH, CDR2 LQKENI, per germline. This CDR3 is built from 16 residues. With V trimmed by 3 bases and J by 6 bases, 7 bases remained unmatched. The chain is built from TRBV18 and TRBJ1-6; 8 bases agree with TRBD1. This material consisted of whole blood, taken at baseline. The sequence was obtained from an adult who was a healthcare worker with PCR-confirmed SARS-CoV-2 infection or an uninfected control (not recorded which). The CDR3 DNA reads TGTGCCAGCTCACCTTCACAGGGGGATCCTAATTCACCCCTCCACTTT. Amino acids: CASSPSQGDPNSPLHF.